Shown below are 5 T cell receptor beta chains from a single sample sequenced in a study of T cell changes during pregnancy in multiple sclerosis. Here immunoSEQ multiplex PCR was the method, and the copy in TCRdb shows in-frame clones only, minus some. The sample holds around 97,000 clones, roughly nine tenths seen once. The sample consisted of peripheral blood, taken in the second trimester of pregnancy. These receptors originate from a female donor in good health, enrolled as a control in a pregnancy study.

The genes are TRBV19 and TRBJ2-5, with 13 bases fitting TRBD2. Unmatched junction bases numbered 3, after V lost 9 bases and J lost 2 bases. This CDR3 has 14 amino acids. The V gene's germline CDR1 is LNHDA and CDR2 SQIVND (reference sequence). CDR3 in amino acids: CASGLAGEQETQYF. In nucleotides, the CDR3 is TGTGCCAGCGGACTAGCGGGGGAACAAGAGACCCAGTACTTC.

The chain carries TRBV5-6 and TRBJ2-7; 10 bases fit TRBD2. J was trimmed by 0 bases and V by 4 bases; bases with no gene match: 4. CDR1 and CDR2 (germline): SGHDT, YYEEEE. The CDR3 length is 15 residues. CDR3 in DNA: TGTGCCAGCAGCCGGGGACTAGCGCCCTCCTACGAGCAGTACTTC. Its protein is CASSRGLAPSYEQYF.

This chain links TRBV20-1 with TRBJ2-7; D not certain. The CDR3 is 11 amino acids. The V gene lost 0 bases and the J gene lost 7 bases, with 7 bases spanning the gap. Germline assignment: CDR1 DFQATT and CDR2 SNEGSKA (reference sequence). For the CDR3, the DNA is TGCAGTGCTAGAGATCCGTTGGAGCAGTACTTC. Translated: CSARDPLEQYF.

J is TRBJ2-3 and V is TRBV4-3, with D tentatively TRBD2 (6 bases). The germline V gene encodes CDR1 LGHNA and CDR2 YSLEER. The CDR3 loop spans 16 amino acids. V was trimmed by 1 base and J by 5 bases, leaving 16 bases between them. This chain's CDR3 is CASSQAGTWGQDTQYF. CDR3 bases: TGCGCCAGCAGCCAAGCCGGGACTTGGGGCCAAGATACGCAGTATTTT.

The V gene is TRBV9, the J gene TRBJ1-1; 7 nucleotides align to TRBD1. Germline CDR1 reads SGDLS; CDR2 reads YYNGEE. With 4 bases clipped from V and 11 bases from J, the junction kept 8 bases outside the gene matches. CDR3 size: 12 residues. The CDR3 region is CASSFTGDEAFF. The CDR3 DNA is TGTGCCAGCAGCTTCACAGGGGATGAGGCTTTCTTT.